This T cell receptor beta chain came from a study of cytomegalovirus exposure and HLA in healthy donors. The PCR had 60 Vbeta and 13 Jbeta primers. Repertoires were generated with immunoSEQ multiplex PCR, while TCRdb's copy carries only in-frame clones and drops some. The profile covers about 140,000 clones, with about 80% appearing a single time and around 15% taken by the ten largest. Trimming removed 8 bases at V and 3 bases at J, with 19 bases between. This CDR3 spans 15 amino acids. Germline values: CDR1 ENHRY, CDR2 SYGVKD. The sequencing input was PBMCs. The gene calls are TRBV10-3 and TRBJ1-1; D is possibly TRBD1 (5 bases). The clonotype originates from a woman between 40 and 55 years old in good health and CMV-seronegative. The CDR3 DNA sequence: TGTGCCATCCTAAACCCAGGGCGGCCGGACACTGAAGCTTTCTTT. Translating gives CAILNPGRPDTEAFF.